These 6 T cell receptor beta chains share one sample of origin, sequenced in a study of blood T cell repertoires in COVID-19. Measured with immunoSEQ multiplex PCR; TCRdb has only the in-frame clones, and not every one. This sample has 200,000 to 250,000 clones, with 86% found just once. Sequences were obtained from peripheral blood. Receptor source: a man in his 60s with acute or convalescent COVID-19.

CDR3 DNA: TGTGCCTGGGGCCGTTCTCCGGGCAATCAGCCCCAGCATTTT. Translated: CAWGRSPGNQPQHF. This sequence joins TRBV30 and TRBJ1-5; unclear D gene. Germline loops: CDR1 GTSNPN, CDR2 SVGIG (reference sequence). CDR3 length equals 14 residues. Trimming removed 5 bases at V and 2 bases at J, with 13 bases between.

The rearrangement uses TRBV6-5 and TRBJ1-2; 12 nucleotides align to TRBD1. V shed 0 bases and J 7 bases; nucleotides not matched to a gene: 6. The CDR3 sequence is 16 residues long. Germline V gene data show CDR1 as MNHEY and CDR2 as SVGAGI. The CDR3 sequence is CASSYSTGQGASGYTF. The DNA of the CDR3 is TGTGCCAGCAGTTACTCGACGGGACAGGGGGCGAGTGGCTACACCTTC.

In its sample, this clone was seen once. This chain joins TRBV5-6 and TRBJ1-1; D might be TRBD1 (6 bases). The CDR3 covers 14 residues. Germline loops: CDR1 SGHDT, CDR2 YYEEEE. Between the trimmed V and J ends, which lost 2 bases and 2 bases, there was a span of 10 bases. The CDR3 DNA is TGTGCCAGCAGCTTACAGGGAGCTAACACTGAAGCTTTCTTT. Protein product: CASSLQGANTEAFF.

This sequence joins TRBV2 and TRBJ2-7; 10 bases line up with TRBD1. Looked up from germline, CDR1 is SNHLY and CDR2 is FYNNEI. The V and J ends lost 6 bases and 3 bases, in that order; junction bases with no gene match: 5. This CDR3 has 14 residues. CDR3 region: CASRIDRGHYEQYF. The CDR3 bases are TGTGCCAGCAGAATAGACAGGGGGCACTACGAGCAGTACTTC.

This clone came up a few times. The chain is built from TRBV7-8 and TRBJ2-3; 9 nucleotides align to TRBD2. Unmatched junction bases numbered 5, after V lost 1 base and J lost 3 bases. The germline gives CDR1 SGHVS, CDR2 FQNEAQ. The CDR3 is made up of 16 amino acids. The CDR3 protein is CASSLGRGRGTDTQYF. The CDR3 DNA is TGTGCCAGCAGCTTAGGTCGCGGGAGGGGGACAGATACGCAGTATTTT.

The V call is TRBV30, the J call TRBJ2-7, with D possibly being TRBD2 (6 bases). The CDR3 runs 13 residues. Germline V CDR1 and CDR2: GTSNPN, SVGIG (reference sequence). V dropped 0 bases and J dropped 0 bases, with 6 bases sitting between them. CDR3 sequence (DNA): TGTGCCTGGAGTGTGGACTACTCCTACGAGCAGTACTTC. Translation: CAWSVDYSYEQYF.